The clone carrying this TCR beta chain was recorded once. This record comes from a study of blood T cell repertoires in COVID-19. Study background: T cells, B-cell-depleted T cells, or PBMCs supplied cDNA or gDNA.

Generated by immunoSEQ multiplex PCR, the TCRdb table keeps only in-frame clones and is missing some. Among 350,000 to 400,000 clones listed, 90% were seen once. Sequencing used peripheral blood. The receptor was derived from a man between 18 and 29 years old with active or convalescent COVID-19.

The CDR3 spells CASSQDSGSDTGELFF. The CDR3 nucleotides are TGTGCCAGCAGCCAAGATTCGGGGAGCGACACCGGGGAGCTGTTTTTT. V and J are TRBV4-2 and TRBJ2-2; TRBD2 is a possible D gene (5 bases). Germline values: CDR1 LGHNA, CDR2 YNFKEQ. The CDR3 length is 16 residues. V was trimmed by 0 bases and J by 3 bases, leaving 11 bases between them.